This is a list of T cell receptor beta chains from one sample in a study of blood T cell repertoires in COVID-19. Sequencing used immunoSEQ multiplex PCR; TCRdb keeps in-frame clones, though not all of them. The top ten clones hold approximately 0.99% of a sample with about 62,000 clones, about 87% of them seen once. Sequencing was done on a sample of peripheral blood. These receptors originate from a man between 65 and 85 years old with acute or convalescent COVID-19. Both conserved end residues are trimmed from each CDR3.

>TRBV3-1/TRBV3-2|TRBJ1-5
ASSLSREQPQH
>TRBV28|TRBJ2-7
ASSGGGPLSYEQY
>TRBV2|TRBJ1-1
ASSDLEPLNTEAF
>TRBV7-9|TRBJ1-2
ASSPNDGYT
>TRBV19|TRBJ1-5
ASSIVAGQGQPQH
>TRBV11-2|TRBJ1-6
ASSLEGASSPLH
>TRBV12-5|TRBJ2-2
ASAPGQGSFGELF
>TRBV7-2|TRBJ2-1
ASSLVGSGSYNEQF
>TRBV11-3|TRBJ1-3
ASSSGILSSGNTIY
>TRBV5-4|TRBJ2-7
ASSLMTTPYEQY
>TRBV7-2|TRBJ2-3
ASSSGHYTDTQY
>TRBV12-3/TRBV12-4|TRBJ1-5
ATRGGSNQPQH
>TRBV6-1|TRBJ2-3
ASSDGLAGPDTQY
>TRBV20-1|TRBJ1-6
SASLQHYNSPLH
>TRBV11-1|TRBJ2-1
ASSARQGSSYNEQF
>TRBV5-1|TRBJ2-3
ASSLTGAQSTDTQY
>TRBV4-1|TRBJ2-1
ASSQASRPEQF
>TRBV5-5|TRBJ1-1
ASSLRAGGGSNTEAF
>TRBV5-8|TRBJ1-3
ASSLSQGNTIY
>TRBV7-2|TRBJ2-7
ASSLGLAPAGQY
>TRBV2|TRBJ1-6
ASRFEGAGSPLH
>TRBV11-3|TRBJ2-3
ASSPPGRTDTQY
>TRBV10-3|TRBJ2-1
AISDPSGGAYNEQF
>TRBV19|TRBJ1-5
ASKSGQGVGNQPQH
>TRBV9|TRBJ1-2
ASSAQGQSYGYT
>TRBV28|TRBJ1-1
ASRNRDTEAF
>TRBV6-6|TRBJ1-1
ASSYSIRVGNTEAF
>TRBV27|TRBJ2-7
ATGGRMAYEQY
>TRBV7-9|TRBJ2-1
ASSRLAGKQF
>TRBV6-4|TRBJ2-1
ASSIAGGPGEQF
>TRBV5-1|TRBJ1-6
ASSITGTGPYNSPLH
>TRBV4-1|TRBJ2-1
ASSQASSGRSDEQF
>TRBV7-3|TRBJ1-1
ASSLDRENTEAF
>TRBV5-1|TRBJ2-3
ASSLTGGSTDTQY
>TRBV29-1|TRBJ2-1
RAGGSYNEQF
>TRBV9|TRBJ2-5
ASSVRGRETQY
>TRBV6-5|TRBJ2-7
ASRGQGIYEQY
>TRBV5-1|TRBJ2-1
ASLGVAGEREQF
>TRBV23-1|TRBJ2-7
ASSQSRDRDYEQY
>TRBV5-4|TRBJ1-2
ASSPGGNYGYT
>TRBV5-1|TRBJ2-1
ASFGLSNEQF
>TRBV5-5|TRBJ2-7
ASNMLRQASYEQY
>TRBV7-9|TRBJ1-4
ASSLGTGIEKLF
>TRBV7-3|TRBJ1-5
ASSPSPGEYENQPQH